The 12 T cell receptor beta chains given below trace back to one sample, sequenced in a study of blood T cells in healthy people across ages. It was with a sample-barcoded 5' primer and a J-beta primer mix that a second PCR of roughly 6 to 11 cycles was run. Each CDR3 protein gets one entry after TCRdb re-called the 5' RACE reads with MiXCR. The sample has about 970,000 distinct CDR3 sequences; roughly 51% are singletons. Sequencing input: blood. These TCRs come from a woman aged 60-75 years in good health.

This chain uses TRBV3-1 with TRBJ2-7; no definite D call. The CDR3 runs 14 residues. Germline V CDR1 and CDR2: LGHDT, YNNKEL (reference sequence). V was pared by 4 bases and J by 4 bases, with 14 bases between. CDR3 coding DNA: TGTGCCAGCAGCCCAGCCGATGTAACATACGAGCAGTACTTC. This gives the protein CASSPADVTYEQYF.

On this clonotype itself: A junction end diverges from the germline sequence, so it may reflect a read error. The chain is built from TRBV7-8 and TRBJ2-6; D possibly corresponds to TRBD1 (6 bases). Germline assignment: CDR1 SGHVS and CDR2 FQNEAQ. This CDR3 region has 17 residues. The CDR3 loop reads CTSSRGRGFTGANVLTF. CDR3 DNA sequence: TGTACCAGCAGCCGGGGCAGGGGCTTCACTGGGGCCAACGTCCTGACTTTC.

This clonotype was detected many times. The genes are TRBV4-1 and TRBJ1-6; 10 bases line up with TRBD1. This CDR3 region has 15 residues. Trimming cost V 3 bases and J 7 bases; bases outside gene matches: 3. CDR1 is MGHRA, CDR2 YSYEKL, per germline. The CDR3 DNA reads TGCGCCAGCAGCCAGGGACAGGGGCGAAATTCACCCCTCCACTTT. This codes for CASSQGQGRNSPLHF.

The sample holds a few counts of this clonotype. The chain couples TRBV11-2 to TRBJ2-3; D possibly corresponds to TRBD2 (5 bases). Germline CDR1 and CDR2: SGHAT and FQNNGV. This CDR3 spans 13 amino acids. V gave up 1 base and J gave up 6 bases, with 8 bases separating them. In DNA, the CDR3 is TGTGCCAGCAGCTTAGGAGCTAGCGATACGCAGTATTTT. Encoded protein: CASSLGASDTQYF.

The chain employs TRBV6-2 or TRBV6-3 and TRBJ1-1; no clear D. Trimming shortened V by 2 bases and J by 0 bases, and 13 bases separated the two germline ends. CDR1 MNHEY and CDR2 SVGEGT come from the germline V gene. There are 16 residues in the CDR3. This CDR3 reads CASSYPQTGMNTEAFF. For the CDR3, the DNA is TGTGCCAGCAGTTACCCCCAAACGGGGATGAACACTGAAGCTTTCTTT.

This clonotype was seen a few times. V usage is TRBV15 and J usage is TRBJ2-5; possible D gene TRBD2, 5 bases. Germline assignment: CDR1 LNHNV and CDR2 YYDKDF (reference sequence). The CDR3 has 13 amino acids. Trimming cost V 5 bases and J 4 bases, with 11 bases left between them. CDR3 bases: TGTGCCACCAGCTGGAGGAAGGGAGAGACCCAGTACTTC. This translates into CATSWRKGETQYF.

A few counts support this clonotype. The chain links TRBV4-1 to TRBJ2-1, with TRBD2 matching 7 bases. The CDR3 length is 15 residues. V shed 4 bases and J 10 bases; nucleotides not matched to a gene: 13. Germline-derived CDR1 and CDR2 are MGHRA and YSYEKL. The CDR3 region is CASSLPRTSLNEQFF. DNA of the CDR3: TGCGCCAGCAGCCTCCCCAGGACTAGTCTCAACGAGCAGTTCTTC.

This clonotype turned up a few times. The junction shows a germline mismatch at one end, possibly a read error. The chain combines TRBV29-1 with TRBJ2-1; TRBD1 is a possible D gene (6 bases). Germline V CDR1 and CDR2: SQVTM, ANQGSEA. This CDR3 spans 15 amino acids. The CDR3 loop is CSVELRQESYNKQFF. CDR3 nucleotides: TGCAGCGTTGAACTCCGACAGGAGTCCTACAATAAGCAGTTCTTC.

V gene TRBV20-1 combines with J gene TRBJ1-2; weak D call: TRBD1 (5 bases). The CDR3 has 15 residues. CDR1 DFQATT and CDR2 SNEGSKA come from the germline V gene (reference sequence). V lost 1 base and J lost 7, with 19 bases in between. Here the CDR3 DNA reads TGCAGTGCTAGAGCGAGACAGTCAACGCCCGGTGGCTACACCTTC. It is translated as CSARARQSTPGGYTF.

A word on this clonotype: A much larger clone differs from this one at a single base, so this may be a read error. CDR3 sequence: CASSMTAYEQYF. In DNA form, the CDR3 reads TGTGCCAGCAGTATGACAGCCTACGAGCAGTACTTC. The chain recombines TRBV6-2 or TRBV6-3 with TRBJ2-7; a weak D match, TRBD1 (5 bases). The CDR3 sequence is 12 residues long. The germline V and J ends were trimmed by 5 bases and 2 bases, with 7 bases remaining between them. Germline-derived CDR1 and CDR2 are MNHEY and SVGEGT.

Only a few counts were recorded for this clonotype. The rearrangement uses TRBV5-1 and TRBJ2-7; D is perhaps TRBD2 (5 bases). This CDR3 is 15 amino acids long. In germline, CDR1 is SGHRS, CDR2 YFSETQ. Trimming took off 3 bases at V and 3 bases at J, with 16 bases between the two ends. In DNA, the CDR3 is TGCGCCAGCAGCTGGAGGCCCGACATGGGCTACGAGCAGTACTTC. Amino acid sequence: CASSWRPDMGYEQYF.

The chain has TRBV29-1 and TRBJ2-3, with 13 bases that match TRBD2. Germline V gives CDR1 SQVTM, CDR2 ANQGSEA. The CDR3 is 15 residues long. The V segment lost 3 bases and the J segment 5 bases; nucleotides outside the gene matches: 5. CDR3 DNA sequence: TGCAGCGTTGACCGGACTAGCGGGAGAAGAGATACGCAGTATTTT. Encoded protein: CSVDRTSGRRDTQYF.